The 5 T cell receptor beta chains below all came from one sample that was sequenced in a study of T cells after yellow fever vaccination. Each CDR3 protein gets one entry after TCRdb re-called the 5' RACE reads with MiXCR. This table holds some 300,000 distinct CDR3 sequences, 3.6% found once. Sample: PBMCs, taken on the day of the yellow fever booster vaccination. Receptor source: a man between 18 and 35 years old who received the YFV17D yellow fever vaccine.

The chain couples TRBV28 to TRBJ2-2, with TRBD2 matching over 7 bases. Trimming cost V 7 bases and J 3 bases; bases outside gene matches: 5. CDR1 is MDHEN, CDR2 SYDVKM, per germline. This CDR3 is built from 14 residues. The CDR3 sequence: CASMPGLYTGELFF. The CDR3, as DNA: TGTGCCAGCATGCCGGGACTATACACCGGGGAGCTGTTTTTT.

This clonotype was observed a few times. V gene TRBV4-1 combines with J gene TRBJ1-5, with TRBD1 matching 7 bases. Germline CDR1 and CDR2: MGHRA and YSYEKL. The CDR3 is 18 amino acids. V lost 4 bases, J lost 4 bases, and 16 bases stayed unmatched. CDR3 protein: CASSRGKGADRGNQPQHF. CDR3 coding DNA: TGCGCCAGCAGCCGGGGGAAGGGGGCGGACCGGGGGAATCAGCCCCAGCATTTT.

There are a few counts of this clonotype. This sequence joins TRBV5-5 and TRBJ2-6; D may be TRBD1 (6 bases). The CDR3 length is 16 residues. Deletions cut 0 bases from V and 4 bases from J, with 11 bases between. The germline V gene encodes CDR1 SGHKS and CDR2 YYEKEE (reference sequence). The CDR3 sequence is CASSLVSGAGANVLTF. The CDR3 coding sequence is TGTGCCAGCAGCTTGGTGTCAGGGGCCGGGGCCAACGTCCTGACTTTC.

V is TRBV12-3 or TRBV12-4 and J is TRBJ1-2; maybe TRBD1 (5 bases). The CDR3 runs to 13 residues. V was pared by 5 bases and J by 10 bases, with 17 bases between. CDR3 protein: CASSPGTYVDYTF. For the CDR3, the DNA is TGTGCCAGCAGTCCCGGGACCTACGTGGACTACACCTTC.

The sample holds many counts of this clonotype. The chain links TRBV5-1 to TRBJ2-2; D call uncertain. This CDR3 comprises 16 residues. CDR1 and CDR2 (germline): SGHRS, YFSETQ. Deletions cut 2 bases from V and 5 bases from J, with 16 bases between. The DNA for the CDR3 is TGCGCCAGCAGCTTAAACGGGCCATGGAGTACCGGGGAGCTGTTTTTT. Translation: CASSLNGPWSTGELFF. The full variable domain, its missing parts supplied by reference TRBV5-1 and TRBJ2-2, is KAGVTQTPRYLIKTRGQQVTLSCSPISGHRSVSWYQQTPGQGLQFLFEYFSETQRNKGNFPGRFSGRQFSNSRSEMNVSTLELGDSALYLCASSLNGPWSTGELFFGEGSRLTVL.